The rows below give T cell receptor beta chains drawn from one sample of a study of cytomegalovirus exposure and HLA in healthy donors. The assay was immunoSEQ multiplex PCR, and TCRdb's table has in-frame clones only and misses some. The sample yields some 150,000 clones, roughly 85% seen once. Sequenced input: PBMCs. The receptors shown here come from a male donor in good health and CMV-seronegative. Each CDR3 is given with its conserved first and last residue. The size of a clone is reported for some rows only, either as once, few or many, or as a class for expanded clones.

>14|few|TRBJ2-7|TRBV6-5
CASSYSLVGYEQYF
>15|.|TRBJ1-1|TRBV7-9
CASSLRIGVYTEAFF
>11|.|TRBJ2-1|TRBV2
CASSEFERPFF
>18|once|TRBJ1-3|TRBV7-9
CASSLALGEAGSGNTIYF
>16|once|TRBJ2-5|TRBV5-1
CASSSAVASGQETQYF
>15|once|TRBJ2-1|TRBV21-1
CATILFNQTYNEQFF
>13|.|TRBJ2-2|TRBV6-4
CASSDRVTGELFF
>13|.|TRBJ1-5|TRBV7-8
CASSSTGDQPQHF
>15|.|TRBJ2-7|TRBV5-1
CASRPTGGPVNEQYF
>15|.|TRBJ1-4|TRBV5-6
CASSFSGQGNEKLFF
>19|.|TRBJ2-7|TRBV7-9
CSSSPTLAGVSRNSYEQYF
>14|.|TRBJ2-7|TRBV18
CASSPATAAYEQYF
>15|.|TRBJ2-1|TRBV9
CASSVVELEDNEQFF
>15|.|TRBJ2-3|TRBV27
CTSSLRLAGVDTQYF
>14|few|TRBJ2-7|TRBV19
CASSIVGGRDEQYF